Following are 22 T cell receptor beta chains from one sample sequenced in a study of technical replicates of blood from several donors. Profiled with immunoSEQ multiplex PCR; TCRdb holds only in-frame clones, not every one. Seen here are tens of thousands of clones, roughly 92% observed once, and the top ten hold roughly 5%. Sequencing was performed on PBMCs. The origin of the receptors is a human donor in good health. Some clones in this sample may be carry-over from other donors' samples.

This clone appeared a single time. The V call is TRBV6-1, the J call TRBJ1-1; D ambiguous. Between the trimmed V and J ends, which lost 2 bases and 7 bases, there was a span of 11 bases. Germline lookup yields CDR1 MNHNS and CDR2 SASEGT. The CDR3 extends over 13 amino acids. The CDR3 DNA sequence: TGTGCCAGCAGTGAAAGATCAGATTATGAAGCTTTCTTT. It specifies CASSERSDYEAFF.

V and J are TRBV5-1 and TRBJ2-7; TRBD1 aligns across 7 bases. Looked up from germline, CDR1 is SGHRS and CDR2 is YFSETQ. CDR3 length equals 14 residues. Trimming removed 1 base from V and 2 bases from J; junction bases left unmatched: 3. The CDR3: CASSLWQGAYEQYF. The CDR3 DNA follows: TGCGCCAGCAGCTTGTGGCAGGGGGCCTACGAGCAGTACTTC.

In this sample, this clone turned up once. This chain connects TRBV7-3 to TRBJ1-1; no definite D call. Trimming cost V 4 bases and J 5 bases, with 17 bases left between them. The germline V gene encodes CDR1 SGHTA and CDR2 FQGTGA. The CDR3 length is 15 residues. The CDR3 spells CASSSRSGGGTEAFF. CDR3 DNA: TGTGCCAGCAGCTCCCGGTCGGGTGGTGGGACTGAAGCTTTCTTT.

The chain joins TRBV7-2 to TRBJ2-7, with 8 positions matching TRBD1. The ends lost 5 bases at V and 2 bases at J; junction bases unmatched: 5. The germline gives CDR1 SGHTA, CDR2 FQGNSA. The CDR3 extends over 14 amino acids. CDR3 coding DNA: TGTGCCAGCAGCCAACAGGGGGGTCCCTACGAGCAGTACTTC. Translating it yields CASSQQGGPYEQYF.

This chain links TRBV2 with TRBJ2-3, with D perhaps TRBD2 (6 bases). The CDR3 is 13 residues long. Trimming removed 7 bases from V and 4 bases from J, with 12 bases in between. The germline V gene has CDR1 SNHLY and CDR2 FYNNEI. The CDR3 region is CASNDGGADTQYF. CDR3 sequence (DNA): TGTGCCAGCAACGACGGGGGAGCAGATACGCAGTATTTT.

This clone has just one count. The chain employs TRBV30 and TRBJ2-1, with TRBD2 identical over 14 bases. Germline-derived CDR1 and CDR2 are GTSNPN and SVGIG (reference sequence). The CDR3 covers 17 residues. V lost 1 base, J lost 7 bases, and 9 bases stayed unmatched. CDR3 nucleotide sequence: TGTGCCTGGAGTGGATTCACCGGGACTAGCGGGAGAAATGAGCAGTTCTTC. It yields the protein CAWSGFTGTSGRNEQFF.

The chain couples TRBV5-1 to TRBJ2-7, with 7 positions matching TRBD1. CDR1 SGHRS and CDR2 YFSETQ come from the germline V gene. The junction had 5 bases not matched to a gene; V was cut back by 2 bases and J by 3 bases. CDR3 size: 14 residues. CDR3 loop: CASSLRQGDYEQYF. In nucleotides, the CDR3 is TGCGCCAGCAGCTTAAGACAGGGAGACTACGAGCAGTACTTC.

This chain's CDR3 is CASSFGGKETQYF. The CDR3 nucleotides are TGTGCCAGCAGCTTCGGGGGGAAAGAGACCCAGTACTTC. V is TRBV5-4 and J is TRBJ2-5; TRBD2 matches at 7 bases. Germline lookup yields CDR1 SGHNT and CDR2 YYREEE (reference sequence). Germline trimming cut 2 bases from V and 3 bases from J; bases unmatched to any gene: 1. The CDR3 runs 13 residues.

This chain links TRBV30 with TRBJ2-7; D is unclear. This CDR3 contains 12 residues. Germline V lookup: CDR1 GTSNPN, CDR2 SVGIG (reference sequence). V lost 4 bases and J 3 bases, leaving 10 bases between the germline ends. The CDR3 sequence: CAWKYSRYEQYF. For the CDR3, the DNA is TGTGCCTGGAAATACAGCCGCTACGAGCAGTACTTC.

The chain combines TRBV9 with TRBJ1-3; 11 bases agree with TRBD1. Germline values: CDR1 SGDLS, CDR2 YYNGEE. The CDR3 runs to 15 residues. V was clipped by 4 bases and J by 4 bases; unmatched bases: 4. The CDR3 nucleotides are TGTGCCAGCAGCCCGTGGACAGGGGGCGGAAACACCATATATTTT. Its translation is CASSPWTGGGNTIYF.

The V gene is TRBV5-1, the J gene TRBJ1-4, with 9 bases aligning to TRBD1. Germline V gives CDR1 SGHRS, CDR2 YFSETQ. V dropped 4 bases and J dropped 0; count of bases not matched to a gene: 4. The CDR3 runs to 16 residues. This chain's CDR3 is CASSPGQGSTNEKLFF. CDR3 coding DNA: TGCGCCAGCAGCCCAGGACAGGGGTCAACTAATGAAAAACTGTTTTTT.

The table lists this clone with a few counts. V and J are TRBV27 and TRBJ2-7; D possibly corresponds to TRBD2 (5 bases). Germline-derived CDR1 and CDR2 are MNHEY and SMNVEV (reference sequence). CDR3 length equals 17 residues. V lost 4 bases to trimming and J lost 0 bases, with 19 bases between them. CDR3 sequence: CASSSSFETTASYEQYF. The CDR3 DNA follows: TGTGCCAGCAGTTCGTCATTCGAGACTACTGCCTCCTACGAGCAGTACTTC.

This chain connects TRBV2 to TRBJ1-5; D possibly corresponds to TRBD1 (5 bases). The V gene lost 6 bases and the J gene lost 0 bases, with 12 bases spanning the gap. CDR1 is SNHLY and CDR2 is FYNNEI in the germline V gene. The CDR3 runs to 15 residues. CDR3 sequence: CASSIRGVSNQPQHF. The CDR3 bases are TGTGCCAGCAGCATACGGGGGGTTAGCAATCAGCCCCAGCATTTT. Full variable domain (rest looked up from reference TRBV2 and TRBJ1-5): EPEVTQTPSHQVTQMGQEVILRCVPISNHLYFYWYRQILGQKVEFLVSFYNNEISEKSEIFDDQFSVERPDGSNFTLKIRSTKLEDSAMYFCASSIRGVSNQPQHFGDGTRLSIL.

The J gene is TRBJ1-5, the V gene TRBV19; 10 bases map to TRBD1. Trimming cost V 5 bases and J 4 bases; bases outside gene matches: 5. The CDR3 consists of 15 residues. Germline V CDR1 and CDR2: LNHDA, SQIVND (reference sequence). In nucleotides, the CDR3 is TGTGCCAGTAGTGTCCCGGGACAGGGGAATCAGCCCCAGCATTTT. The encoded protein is CASSVPGQGNQPQHF.

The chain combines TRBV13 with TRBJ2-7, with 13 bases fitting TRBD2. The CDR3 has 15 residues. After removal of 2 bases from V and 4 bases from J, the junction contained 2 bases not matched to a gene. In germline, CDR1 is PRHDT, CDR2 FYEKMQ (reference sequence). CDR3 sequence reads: CASSLRLAGGYEQYF. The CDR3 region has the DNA TGTGCCAGCAGCTTAAGACTAGCGGGGGGTTACGAGCAGTACTTC.

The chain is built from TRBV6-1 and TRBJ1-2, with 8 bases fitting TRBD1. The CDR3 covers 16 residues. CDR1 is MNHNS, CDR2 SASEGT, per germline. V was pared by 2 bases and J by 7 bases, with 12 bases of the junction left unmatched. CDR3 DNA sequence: TGTGCCAGCAGTGAATCCTGGACAGGGCGGGTGGGTGGCTACACCTTC. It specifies CASSESWTGRVGGYTF.

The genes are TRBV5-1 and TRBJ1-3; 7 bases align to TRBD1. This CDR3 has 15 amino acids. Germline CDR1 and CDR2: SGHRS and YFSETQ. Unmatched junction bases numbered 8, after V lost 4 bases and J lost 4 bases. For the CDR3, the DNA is TGCGCCAGCAGCCTAGGGGGCGCGGGAGGAAACACCATATATTTT. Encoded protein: CASSLGGAGGNTIYF.

In DNA form, the CDR3 reads TGCGCCAGCAGCGAGCAGGGTACCGGGGAGCTGTTTTTT. This sequence encodes CASSEQGTGELFF. The chain uses TRBV5-1 and TRBJ2-2, with D possibly matching TRBD1 (5 bases). The CDR3 length is 13 residues. V lost 4 bases to trimming and J lost 5 bases, with 9 bases between them. Germline V gives CDR1 SGHRS, CDR2 YFSETQ.

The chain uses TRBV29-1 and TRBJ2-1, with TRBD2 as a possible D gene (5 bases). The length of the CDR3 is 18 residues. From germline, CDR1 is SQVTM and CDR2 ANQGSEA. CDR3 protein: CSTRMGNSGFFSYNEQFF. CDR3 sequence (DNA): TGCAGTACAAGGATGGGGAACAGCGGTTTTTTCTCCTACAATGAGCAGTTCTTC.

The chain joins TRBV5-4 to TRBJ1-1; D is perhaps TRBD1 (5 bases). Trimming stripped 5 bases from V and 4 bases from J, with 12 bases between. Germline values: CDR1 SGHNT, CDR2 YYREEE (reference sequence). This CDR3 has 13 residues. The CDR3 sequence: CASREGLTTEAFF. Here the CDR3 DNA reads TGTGCCAGCAGGGAGGGGCTCACCACTGAAGCTTTCTTT.

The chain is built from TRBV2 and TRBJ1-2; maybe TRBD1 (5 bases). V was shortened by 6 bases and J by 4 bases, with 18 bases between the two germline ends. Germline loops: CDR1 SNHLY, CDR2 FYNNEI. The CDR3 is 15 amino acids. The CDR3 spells CASRPQATQLYGYTF. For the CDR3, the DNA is TGTGCCAGCAGACCACAGGCCACACAGCTCTATGGCTACACCTTC.

CDR3 in DNA: TGTGCCAGCAGCAGAACTGGGACAGCACAAGAGACCCAGTACTTC. It codes for CASSRTGTAQETQYF. The rearrangement links TRBV7-2 to TRBJ2-5; 7 bases are shared with TRBD1. CDR1 and CDR2 from the germline V gene are SGHTA and FQGNSA. The CDR3 extends over 15 amino acids. V was pared by 5 bases and J by 2 bases, with 8 bases of the junction left unmatched.